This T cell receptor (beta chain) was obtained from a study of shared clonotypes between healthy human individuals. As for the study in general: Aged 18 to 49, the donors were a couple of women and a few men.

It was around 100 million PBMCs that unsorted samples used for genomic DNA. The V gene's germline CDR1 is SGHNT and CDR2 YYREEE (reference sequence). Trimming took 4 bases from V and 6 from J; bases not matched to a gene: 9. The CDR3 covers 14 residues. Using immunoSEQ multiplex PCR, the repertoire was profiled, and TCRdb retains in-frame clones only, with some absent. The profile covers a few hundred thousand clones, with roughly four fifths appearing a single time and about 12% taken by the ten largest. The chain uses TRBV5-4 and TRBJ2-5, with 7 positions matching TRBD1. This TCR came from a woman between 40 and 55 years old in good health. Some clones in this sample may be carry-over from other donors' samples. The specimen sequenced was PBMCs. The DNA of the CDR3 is TGTGCCAGCAGCCCGGACAGGATGATTCAGACCCAGTACTTC. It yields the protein CASSPDRMIQTQYF. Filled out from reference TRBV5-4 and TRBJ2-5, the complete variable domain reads ETGVTQSPTHLIKTRGQQVTLRCSSQSGHNTVSWYQQALGQGPQFIFQYYREEENGRGNFPPRFSGLQFPNYSSELNVNALELDDSALYLCASSPDRMIQTQYFGPGTRLLVL.